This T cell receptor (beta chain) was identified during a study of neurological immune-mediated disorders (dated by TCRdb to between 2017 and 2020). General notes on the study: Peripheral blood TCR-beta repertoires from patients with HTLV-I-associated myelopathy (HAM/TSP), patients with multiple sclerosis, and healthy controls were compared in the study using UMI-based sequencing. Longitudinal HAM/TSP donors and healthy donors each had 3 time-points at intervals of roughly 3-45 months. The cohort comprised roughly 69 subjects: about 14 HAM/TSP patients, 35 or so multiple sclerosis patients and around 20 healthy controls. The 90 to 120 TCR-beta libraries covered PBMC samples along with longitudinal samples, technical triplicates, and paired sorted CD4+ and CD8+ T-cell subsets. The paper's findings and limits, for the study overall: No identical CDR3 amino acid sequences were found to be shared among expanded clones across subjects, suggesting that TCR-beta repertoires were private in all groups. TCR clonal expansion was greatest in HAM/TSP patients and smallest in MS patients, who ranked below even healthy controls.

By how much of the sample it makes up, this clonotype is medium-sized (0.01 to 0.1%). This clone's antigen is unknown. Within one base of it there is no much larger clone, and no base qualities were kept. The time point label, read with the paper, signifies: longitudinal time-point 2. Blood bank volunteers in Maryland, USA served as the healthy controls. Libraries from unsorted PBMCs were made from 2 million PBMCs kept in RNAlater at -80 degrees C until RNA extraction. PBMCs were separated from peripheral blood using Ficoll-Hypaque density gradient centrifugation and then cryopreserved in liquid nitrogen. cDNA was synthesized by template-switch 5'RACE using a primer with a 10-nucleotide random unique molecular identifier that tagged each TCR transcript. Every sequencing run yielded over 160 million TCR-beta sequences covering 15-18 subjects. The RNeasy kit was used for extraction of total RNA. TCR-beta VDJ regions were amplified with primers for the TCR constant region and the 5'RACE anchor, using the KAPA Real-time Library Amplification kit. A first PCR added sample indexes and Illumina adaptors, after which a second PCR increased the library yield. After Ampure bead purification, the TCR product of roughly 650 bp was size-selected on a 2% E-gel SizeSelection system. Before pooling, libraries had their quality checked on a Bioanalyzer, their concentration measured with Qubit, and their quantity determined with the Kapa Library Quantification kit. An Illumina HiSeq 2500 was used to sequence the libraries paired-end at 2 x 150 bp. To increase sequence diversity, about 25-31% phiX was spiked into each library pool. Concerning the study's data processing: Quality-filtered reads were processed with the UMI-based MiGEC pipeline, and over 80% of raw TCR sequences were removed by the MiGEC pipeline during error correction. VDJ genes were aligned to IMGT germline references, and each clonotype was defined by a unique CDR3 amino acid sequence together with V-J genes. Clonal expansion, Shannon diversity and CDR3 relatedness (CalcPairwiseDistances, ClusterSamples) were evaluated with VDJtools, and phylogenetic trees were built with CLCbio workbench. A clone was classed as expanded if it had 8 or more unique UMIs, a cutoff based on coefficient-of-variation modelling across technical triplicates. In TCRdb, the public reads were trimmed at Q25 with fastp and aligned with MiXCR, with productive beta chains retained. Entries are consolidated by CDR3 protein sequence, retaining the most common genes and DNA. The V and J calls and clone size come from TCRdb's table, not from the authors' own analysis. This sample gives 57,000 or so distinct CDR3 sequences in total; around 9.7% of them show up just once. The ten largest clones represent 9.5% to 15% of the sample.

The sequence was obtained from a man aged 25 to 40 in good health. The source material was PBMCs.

DNA sequence: TGCAGTGCTAGAACAACTAGCGGGGGATTCTACGAGCAGTACTTC. Its translation is CSARTTSGGFYEQYF. The sequence is built from TRBV20-1 and TRBJ2-7; the junction holds 11 bases that match TRBD2. The junction shows trimming of 2 bases on V and 3 bases on J, and the gene matches do not reach 6 bases of it. The CDR3 starts with the cysteine, ends with the phenylalanine, and has 15 residues. Only CDR3 DNA is held: 45 bases, read in frame from base 1. Taken from the germline V gene (reference sequence), the CDR1 and CDR2 loops are DFQATT and SNEGSKA.